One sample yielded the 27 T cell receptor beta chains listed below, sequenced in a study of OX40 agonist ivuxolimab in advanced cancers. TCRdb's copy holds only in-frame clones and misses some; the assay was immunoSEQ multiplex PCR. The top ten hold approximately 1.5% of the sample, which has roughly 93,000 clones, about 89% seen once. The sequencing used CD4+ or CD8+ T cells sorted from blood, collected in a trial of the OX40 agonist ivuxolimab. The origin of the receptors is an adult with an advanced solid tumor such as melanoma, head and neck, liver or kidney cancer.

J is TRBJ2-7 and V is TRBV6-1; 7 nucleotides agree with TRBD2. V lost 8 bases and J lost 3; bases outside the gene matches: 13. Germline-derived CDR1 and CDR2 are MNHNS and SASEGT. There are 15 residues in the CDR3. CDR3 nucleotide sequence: TGTGCCAGCCGCGATGGACTTACGGGGGGCTACGAGCAGTACTTC. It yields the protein CASRDGLTGGYEQYF.

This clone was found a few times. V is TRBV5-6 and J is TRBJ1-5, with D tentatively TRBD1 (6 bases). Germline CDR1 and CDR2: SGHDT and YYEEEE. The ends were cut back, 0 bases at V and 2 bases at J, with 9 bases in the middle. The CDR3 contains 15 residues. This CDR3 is CASSLEGGGNQPQHF. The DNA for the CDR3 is TGTGCCAGCAGCTTGGAGGGGGGCGGCAATCAGCCCCAGCATTTT. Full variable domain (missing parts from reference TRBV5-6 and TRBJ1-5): DAGVTQSPTHLIKTRGQQVTLRCSPKSGHDTVSWYQQALGQGPQFIFQYYEEEERQRGNFPDRFSGHQFPNYSSELNVNALLLGDSALYLCASSLEGGGNQPQHFGDGTRLSIL.

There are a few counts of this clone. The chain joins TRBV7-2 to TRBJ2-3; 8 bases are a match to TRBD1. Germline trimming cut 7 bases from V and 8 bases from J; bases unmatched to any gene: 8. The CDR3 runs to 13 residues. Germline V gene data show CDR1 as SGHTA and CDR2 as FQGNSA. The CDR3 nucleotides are TGTGCCAGCACCACCCTAACAGGGGGTACGCAGTATTTT. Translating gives CASTTLTGGTQYF.

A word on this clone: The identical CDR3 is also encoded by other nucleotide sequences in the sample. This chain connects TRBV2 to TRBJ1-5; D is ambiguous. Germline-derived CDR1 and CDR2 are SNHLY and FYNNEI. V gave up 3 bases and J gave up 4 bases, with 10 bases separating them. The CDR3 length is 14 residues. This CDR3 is CASSERRLNQPQHF. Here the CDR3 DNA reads TGTGCCAGCAGTGAGCGACGGTTAAATCAGCCCCAGCATTTT.

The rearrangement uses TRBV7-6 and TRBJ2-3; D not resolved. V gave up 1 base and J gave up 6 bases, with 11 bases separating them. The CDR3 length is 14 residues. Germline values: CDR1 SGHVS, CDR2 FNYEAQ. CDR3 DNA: TGTGCCAGCAGCTTAGGAGCGATTGCGGATACGCAGTATTTT. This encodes CASSLGAIADTQYF.

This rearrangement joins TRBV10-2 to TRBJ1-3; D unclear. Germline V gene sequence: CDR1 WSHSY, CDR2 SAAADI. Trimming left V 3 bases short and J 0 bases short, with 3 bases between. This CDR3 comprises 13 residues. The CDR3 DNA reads TGCGCCAGCAGTGACCTCTCTGGAAACACCATATATTTT. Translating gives CASSDLSGNTIYF.

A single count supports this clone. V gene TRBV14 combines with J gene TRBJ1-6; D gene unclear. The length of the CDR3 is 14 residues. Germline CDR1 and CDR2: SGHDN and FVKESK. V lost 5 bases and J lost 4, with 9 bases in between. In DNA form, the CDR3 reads TGTGCCAGCAGCTTCGGACCTTATAATTCACCCCTCCACTTT. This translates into CASSFGPYNSPLHF.

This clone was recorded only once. CDR3 coding DNA: TGTGCCAGCAGCCAAGAGGTGGGGAGAGGCCAGCCCCAGCATTTT. Its protein product is CASSQEVGRGQPQHF. This rearrangement joins TRBV4-2 to TRBJ1-5; D not certain. The CDR3 runs to 15 residues. Trimming took 0 bases from V and 7 from J, leaving 13 bases between them. Germline-derived CDR1 and CDR2 are LGHNA and YNFKEQ.

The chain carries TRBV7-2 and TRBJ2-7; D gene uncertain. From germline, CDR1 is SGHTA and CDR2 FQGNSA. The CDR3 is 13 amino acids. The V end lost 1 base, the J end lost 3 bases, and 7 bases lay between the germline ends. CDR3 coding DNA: TGTGCCAGCAGCTTAGGTCCGGTCTACGAGCAGTACTTC. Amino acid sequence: CASSLGPVYEQYF.

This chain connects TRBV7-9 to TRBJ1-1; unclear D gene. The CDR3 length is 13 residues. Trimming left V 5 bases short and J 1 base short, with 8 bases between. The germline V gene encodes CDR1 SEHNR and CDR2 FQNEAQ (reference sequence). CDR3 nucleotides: TGTGCCAGCAGCGTTGAAAAGAACACTGAAGCTTTCTTT. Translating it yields CASSVEKNTEAFF.

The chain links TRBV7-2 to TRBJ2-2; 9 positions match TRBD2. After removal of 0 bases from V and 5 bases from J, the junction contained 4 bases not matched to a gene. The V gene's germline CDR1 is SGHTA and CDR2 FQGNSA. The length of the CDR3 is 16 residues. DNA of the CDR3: TGTGCCAGCAGCTTAGCCGTCCTAGCGGGAACCGGGGAGCTGTTTTTT. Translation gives CASSLAVLAGTGELFF. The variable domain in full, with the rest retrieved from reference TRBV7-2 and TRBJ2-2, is GAGVSQSPSNKVTEKGKDVELRCDPISGHTALYWYRQSLGQGLEFLIYFQGNSAPDKSGLPSDRFSAERTGGSVSTLTIQRTQQEDSAVYLCASSLAVLAGTGELFFGEGSRLTVL.

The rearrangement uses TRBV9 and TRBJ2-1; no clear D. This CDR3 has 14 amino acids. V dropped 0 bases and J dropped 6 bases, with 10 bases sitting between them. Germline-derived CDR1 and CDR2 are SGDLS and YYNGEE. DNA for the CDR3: TGTGCCAGCAGCGTAGAGTCGGCGGCCAATGAGCAGTTCTTC. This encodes CASSVESAANEQFF.

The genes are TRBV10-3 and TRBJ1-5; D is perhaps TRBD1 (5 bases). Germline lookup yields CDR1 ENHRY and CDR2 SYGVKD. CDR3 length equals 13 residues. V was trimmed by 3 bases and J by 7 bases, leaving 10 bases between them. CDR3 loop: CAISDGGYQPQHF. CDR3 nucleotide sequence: TGTGCCATCAGTGATGGGGGATACCAGCCCCAGCATTTT.

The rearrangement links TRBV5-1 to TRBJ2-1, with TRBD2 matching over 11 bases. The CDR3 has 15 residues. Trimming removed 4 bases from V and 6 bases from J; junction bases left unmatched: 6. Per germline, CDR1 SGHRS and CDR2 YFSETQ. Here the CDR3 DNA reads TGCGCCAGCAGCGCACTAGCGGGAGAGGTCAATGAGCAGTTCTTC. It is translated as CASSALAGEVNEQFF.

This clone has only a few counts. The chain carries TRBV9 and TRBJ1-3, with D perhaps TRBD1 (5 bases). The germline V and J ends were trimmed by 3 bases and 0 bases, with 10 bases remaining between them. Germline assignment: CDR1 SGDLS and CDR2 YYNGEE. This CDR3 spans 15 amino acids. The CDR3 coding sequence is TGTGCCAGCAGCGCGGGGGTCGTCTCTGGAAACACCATATATTTT. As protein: CASSAGVVSGNTIYF.

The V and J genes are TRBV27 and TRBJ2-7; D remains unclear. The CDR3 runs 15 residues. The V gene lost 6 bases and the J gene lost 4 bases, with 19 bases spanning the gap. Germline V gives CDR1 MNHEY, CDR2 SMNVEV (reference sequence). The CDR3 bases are TGTGCCAGCAGCCCCCCACTGGGCATTCCATACGAGCAGTACTTC. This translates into CASSPPLGIPYEQYF.

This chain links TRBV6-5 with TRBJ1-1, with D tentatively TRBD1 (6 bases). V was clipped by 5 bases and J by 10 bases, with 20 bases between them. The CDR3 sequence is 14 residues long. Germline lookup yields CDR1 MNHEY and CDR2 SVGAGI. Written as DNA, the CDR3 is TGTGCCAGCAGTCCTCAGGGGACCCATTTTGGAGCTTTCTTT. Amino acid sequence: CASSPQGTHFGAFF.

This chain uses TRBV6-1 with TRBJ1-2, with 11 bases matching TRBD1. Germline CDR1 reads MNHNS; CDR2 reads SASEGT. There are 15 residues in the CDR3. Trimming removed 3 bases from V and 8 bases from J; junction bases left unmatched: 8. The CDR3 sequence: CASSENGQGARGYTF. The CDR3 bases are TGTGCCAGCAGTGAGAATGGACAGGGGGCGCGAGGCTACACCTTC.

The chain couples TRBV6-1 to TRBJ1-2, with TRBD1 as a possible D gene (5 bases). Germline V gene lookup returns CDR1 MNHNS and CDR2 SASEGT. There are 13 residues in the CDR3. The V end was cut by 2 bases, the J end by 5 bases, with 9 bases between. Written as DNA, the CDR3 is TGTGCCAGCAGTGAACCCCGGGGGTATGGCTACACCTTC. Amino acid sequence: CASSEPRGYGYTF.

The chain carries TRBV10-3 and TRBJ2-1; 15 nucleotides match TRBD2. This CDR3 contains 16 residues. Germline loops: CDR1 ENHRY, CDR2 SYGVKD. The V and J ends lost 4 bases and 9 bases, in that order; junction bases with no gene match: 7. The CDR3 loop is CAISAGLAGGPGEQFF. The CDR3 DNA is TGTGCCATCAGTGCCGGACTAGCGGGAGGGCCGGGTGAGCAGTTCTTC.

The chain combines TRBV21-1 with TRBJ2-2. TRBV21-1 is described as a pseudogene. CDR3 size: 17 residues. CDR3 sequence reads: CASSKAVAGPNTGELFF. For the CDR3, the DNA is TGTGCCAGCAGCAAAGCGGTCGCAGGACCGAACACCGGGGAGCTGTTTTTT.

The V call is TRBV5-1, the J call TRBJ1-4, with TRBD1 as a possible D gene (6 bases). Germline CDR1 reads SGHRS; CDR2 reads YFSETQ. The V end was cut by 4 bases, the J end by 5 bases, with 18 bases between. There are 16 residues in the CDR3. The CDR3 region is CASSGDRRGGNEKLFF. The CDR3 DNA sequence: TGCGCCAGCAGCGGAGACAGGAGAGGAGGGAATGAAAAACTGTTTTTT.

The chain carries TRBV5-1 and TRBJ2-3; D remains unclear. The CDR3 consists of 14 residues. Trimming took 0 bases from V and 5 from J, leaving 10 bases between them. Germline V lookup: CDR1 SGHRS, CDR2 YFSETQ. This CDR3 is CASSLEVTLDTQYF. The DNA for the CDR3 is TGCGCCAGCAGCTTGGAGGTCACCCTAGATACGCAGTATTTT.

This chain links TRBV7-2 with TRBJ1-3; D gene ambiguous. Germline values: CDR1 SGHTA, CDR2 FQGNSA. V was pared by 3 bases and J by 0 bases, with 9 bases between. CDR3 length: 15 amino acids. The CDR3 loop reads CASSFGASSGNTIYF. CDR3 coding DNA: TGTGCCAGCAGCTTTGGCGCCTCCTCTGGAAACACCATATATTTT.

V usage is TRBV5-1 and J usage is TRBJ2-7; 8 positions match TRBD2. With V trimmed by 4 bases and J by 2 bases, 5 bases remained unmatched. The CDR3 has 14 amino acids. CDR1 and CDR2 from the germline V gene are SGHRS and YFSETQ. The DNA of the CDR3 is TGCGCCAGCAGCCCCGGGAGGGAACCCTACGAGCAGTACTTC. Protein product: CASSPGREPYEQYF.

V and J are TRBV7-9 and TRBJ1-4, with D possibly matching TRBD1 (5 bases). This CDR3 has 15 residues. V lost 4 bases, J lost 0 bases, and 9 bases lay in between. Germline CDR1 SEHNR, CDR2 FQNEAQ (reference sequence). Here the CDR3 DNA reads TGTGCCAGCAGCTGGGACTGGACAACTAATGAAAAACTGTTTTTT. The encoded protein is CASSWDWTTNEKLFF.

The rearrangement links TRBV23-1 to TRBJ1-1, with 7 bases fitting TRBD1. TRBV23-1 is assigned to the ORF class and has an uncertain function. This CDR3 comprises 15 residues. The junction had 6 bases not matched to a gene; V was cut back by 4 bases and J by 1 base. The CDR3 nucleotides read TGCGCCAGCAGTCCAACAGGGGTGGCGAACACTGAAGCTTTCTTT. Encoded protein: CASSPTGVANTEAFF.